The present T cell receptor (beta chain) was sequenced within a study of monozygotic twins with inflammatory bowel disease. Per germline, CDR1 MNHEY and CDR2 SVGAGI. The CDR3 length is 15 residues. About this clonotype itself: As yet, its antigen is unknown.

General study findings and limits: The data offered no way to tell different T cell subtypes apart.

TCRdb reprocessed the 5' RACE reads and stores each CDR3 protein as one record, lacking DNA. Listed are approximately 420,000 distinct CDR3 sequences; around 2.5% falls within the top ten. The receptor was isolated from a human donor with ulcerative colitis or Crohn's disease, or a healthy co-twin of an affected twin (not recorded which). Sequences were obtained from blood. V is TRBV6-5 and J is TRBJ2-7. This CDR3 is CASSYPPGSSYEQYF.